Listed below are T cell receptor beta chains from one sample, sequenced in a study of PD-L1 blockade in urothelial cancer. Method: immunoSEQ multiplex PCR; TCRdb's copy keeps in-frame clones and lacks some. The sample holds 30,000 or so clones; roughly 76% are singletons and the top ten take 2% to 2.5%. The source material was PBMCs, sampled around atezolizumab (anti-PD-L1) treatment. Every receptor here comes from a man between 45 and 60 years old with urothelial cancer. CDR3s include the opening cysteine and the closing phenylalanine or tryptophan. The D gene is left open where the match is weak. The size of a clone is reported for some rows only, either as once, few or many, or as a class for expanded clones.

DNA	CDR3	size	V	J	D
TGCGCCAGCAGCCTCGATCTAAATACTGAAGCTTTCTTT	CASSLDLNTEAFF	.	TRBV5-1	TRBJ1-1	.
TGCGCCAGCAGCGTTTCGACAGCTTCTAACTATGGCTACACCTTC	CASSVSTASNYGYTF	.	TRBV5-1	TRBJ1-2	.
TGCAGCGTCGCCCGGGGGACGGGACAGACCCAGTACTTC	CSVARGTGQTQYF	.	TRBV29-1	TRBJ2-5	.
TGTGCCAGCAGCTCACTAGAACTCAGCACAGATACGCAGTATTTT	CASSSLELSTDTQYF	.	TRBV5-6	TRBJ2-3	.
TGCGCCAGCAGCTTGGTGGCAGCGTACGAGAATAATGAGCAGTTCTTC	CASSLVAAYENNEQFF	.	TRBV5-1	TRBJ2-1	.
TGTGCCAGCATTCCCCCTGGAGCCCCGAACACTGAAGCTTTCTTT	CASIPPGAPNTEAFF	few	TRBV4-2	TRBJ1-1	.
TGTGCCAGTTTGGCGGGGGGGTTTAATGAAAAACTGTTTTTT	CASLAGGFNEKLFF	.	TRBV6-1	TRBJ1-4	.
TGCGCCAGCAGTGAAGCGACCAAAGCTTTCTTT	CASSEATKAFF	.	TRBV10-2	TRBJ1-1	.
TGTGCCAGCAGCTTAGGAGTCGCTGAAGCTTTCTTT	CASSLGVAEAFF	.	TRBV11-1	TRBJ1-1	.
TGTGCCAGTACTGTACAGGGATTCTATGGCTACACCTTC	CASTVQGFYGYTF	.	TRBV19	TRBJ1-2	.
TGTGCTAGCAGCCACCGTTTGGGGGCTGTGAACGAGCAGTACTTC	CASSHRLGAVNEQYF	medium-sized	TRBV7-7	TRBJ2-7	.
TGTGCCAGCAGTGGAAAAGGGGGGGCAGAGCGATATAGCAATCAGCCCCAGCATTTT	CASSGKGGAERYSNQPQHF	.	TRBV6-1	TRBJ1-5	.
TGTGCCAGCAGCTTACGAGCTATAGGGGGCTATGGCTACACCTTC	CASSLRAIGGYGYTF	.	TRBV5-4	TRBJ1-2	.
TGTGCCAGCAGTCCCCGGACTAGCGGGGAGACCCAGTACTTC	CASSPRTSGETQYF	.	TRBV28	TRBJ2-5	TRBD2
TGTGCCAGCAGCTTGAGCGAAAACACAGATACGCAGTATTTT	CASSLSENTDTQYF	.	TRBV5-4	TRBJ2-3	.
TGTGCCAGCAGTTCAAACAGGGGGGATACGCAGTATTTT	CASSSNRGDTQYF	.	TRBV6-4	TRBJ2-3	TRBD1
TGTGCCAGCTCACCCCAGACAGGCGGGGAGACCCAGTACTTC	CASSPQTGGETQYF	.	TRBV18	TRBJ2-5	.
TGTGCCAGCAGTTACTCGAAGCAGGGATGGGGAACTGAAGCTTTCTTT	CASSYSKQGWGTEAFF	.	TRBV6-5	TRBJ1-1	.
TGTGCCAGCAGCTTGGCAGGGGCGCTTCTTGGCTACACCTTC	CASSLAGALLGYTF	.	TRBV5-4	TRBJ1-2	.
TGTGCCAGCAGTGACTCGAGTCTAAGGACAGGTGGCTACACCTTC	CASSDSSLRTGGYTF	.	TRBV6-4	TRBJ1-2	TRBD1
TGTGCCAGCAGCGCCCGGACTAGCGGGAGCTTCGACGAGCAGTACTTC	CASSARTSGSFDEQYF	.	TRBV5-4	TRBJ2-7	TRBD2
TGTGCCAGCAGTTACTACAGTCACTCTGGAAACACCATATATTTT	CASSYYSHSGNTIYF	few	TRBV6-5	TRBJ1-3	.
TGTGCCAGTAGTATAGTTGAGGGGGCTTCGGGAGAATGGTATGAGCAGTTCTTC	CASSIVEGASGEWYEQFF	once	TRBV19	TRBJ2-1	.
TGTGCCAGCAGTTTATCCCCAGCGGGAGCAGGGACAGATACGCAGTATTTT	CASSLSPAGAGTDTQYF	.	TRBV28	TRBJ2-3	TRBD2
TGTGCCAGCTCACCACCGGGGCGTTATGGCTACACCTTC	CASSPPGRYGYTF	.	TRBV18	TRBJ1-2	.
TGTGCCAGTAGTGGAGACAGGCCTGATGGCTACACCTTC	CASSGDRPDGYTF	few	TRBV19	TRBJ1-2	.
TGCGCCAGCAGCATACTAGCGGGAGGAGGAGAGACCCAGTACTTC	CASSILAGGGETQYF	.	TRBV5-1	TRBJ2-5	TRBD2
TGTGCCAGCAGCTTAGGGGCCCGACCGAACACTGAAGCTTTCTTT	CASSLGARPNTEAFF	.	TRBV7-9	TRBJ1-1	.
TGTGCCAGCAGGCCGGGTGGAGATACGCAGTATTTT	CASRPGGDTQYF	.	TRBV5-1	TRBJ2-3	.
TGTGCCAGCAGCCCAACAGGGGGAACTGAAGCTTTCTTT	CASSPTGGTEAFF	.	TRBV7-2	TRBJ1-1	TRBD1
TGTGCCAGCAGCCTCGGTTCGCTATCCTCTGGAAACACCATATATTTT	CASSLGSLSSGNTIYF	few	TRBV28	TRBJ1-3	.
TGCAGCGTTGAGGGTGTCGGGGGGCCGAACACTGAAGCTTTCTTT	CSVEGVGGPNTEAFF	.	TRBV29-1	TRBJ1-1	.